This T cell receptor beta chain was captured by sequencing in a study of metastatic and nonmetastatic thyroid tumors. About the study: A comparison of repertoires was made across blood and tumor or nodule tissue from malignant and benign thyroid patients. Overall study findings and caveats: Compared with benign nodules, malignant thyroid tumors were reported to have significantly higher TCR beta diversity in both blood and tumor.

Per the original methods: Building a distant-metastasis classifier for papillary thyroid cancer drew on CDR3 differences across clinicopathological groups. TCRdb re-called clones via MiXCR from the PCR reads. The V and J calls were determined by TCRdb, not by the authors. The sample includes about 4,300 clones, less than 40% of them seen just once. In its sample, this clone is large. The antigen is unknown. The CDR3 length is 15 residues. Trimming removed 5 bases at V and 0 bases at J, with 10 bases between. Per the germline V gene, CDR1 is MNHEY and CDR2 is SVGEGT. Before thyroid surgery, none of the patients had received any treatment.

This chain joins TRBV6-2 or TRBV6-3 and TRBJ1-4; the D is unclear. The sequence was obtained from a female donor with papillary thyroid cancer or a benign thyroid nodule (not recorded which). Some clones in this sample may be carry-over from other donors' samples. The sample was adjacent normal tissue. The CDR3 region has the DNA TGTGCCAGCAGTGATGAACCCGCAACTAATGAAAAACTGTTTTTT. Translating it yields CASSDEPATNEKLFF.